The clone carrying this T cell receptor beta chain was observed at least ten times. Its target is not known. Germline V gives CDR1 ENHRY, CDR2 SYGVKD. The CDR3 spans 16 residues. With 4 bases clipped from V and 9 bases from J, the junction kept 8 bases outside the gene matches. The sample is drawn from a study of T cells after posttransplantation cyclophosphamide. The study, taken as a whole, reports: TRB overlap between skin or GI tissue T cells and blood was limited.

Measured with immunoSEQ multiplex PCR; TCRdb has only the in-frame clones, and not every one. The sample shows 25,000 to 35,000 clones, none of them appearing just once. The sequence was collected from a woman aged 25 to 45 in good health and a related stem cell transplant donor. The genes are TRBV10-3 and TRBJ2-4; 14 nucleotides agree with TRBD2. Sequencing was done on a sample of PBMCs. The CDR3 DNA is TGTGCCATCAGTGGAGAGGGACTAGCGGGGGACGGCATTCAGTACTTC. Amino acids: CAISGEGLAGDGIQYF.